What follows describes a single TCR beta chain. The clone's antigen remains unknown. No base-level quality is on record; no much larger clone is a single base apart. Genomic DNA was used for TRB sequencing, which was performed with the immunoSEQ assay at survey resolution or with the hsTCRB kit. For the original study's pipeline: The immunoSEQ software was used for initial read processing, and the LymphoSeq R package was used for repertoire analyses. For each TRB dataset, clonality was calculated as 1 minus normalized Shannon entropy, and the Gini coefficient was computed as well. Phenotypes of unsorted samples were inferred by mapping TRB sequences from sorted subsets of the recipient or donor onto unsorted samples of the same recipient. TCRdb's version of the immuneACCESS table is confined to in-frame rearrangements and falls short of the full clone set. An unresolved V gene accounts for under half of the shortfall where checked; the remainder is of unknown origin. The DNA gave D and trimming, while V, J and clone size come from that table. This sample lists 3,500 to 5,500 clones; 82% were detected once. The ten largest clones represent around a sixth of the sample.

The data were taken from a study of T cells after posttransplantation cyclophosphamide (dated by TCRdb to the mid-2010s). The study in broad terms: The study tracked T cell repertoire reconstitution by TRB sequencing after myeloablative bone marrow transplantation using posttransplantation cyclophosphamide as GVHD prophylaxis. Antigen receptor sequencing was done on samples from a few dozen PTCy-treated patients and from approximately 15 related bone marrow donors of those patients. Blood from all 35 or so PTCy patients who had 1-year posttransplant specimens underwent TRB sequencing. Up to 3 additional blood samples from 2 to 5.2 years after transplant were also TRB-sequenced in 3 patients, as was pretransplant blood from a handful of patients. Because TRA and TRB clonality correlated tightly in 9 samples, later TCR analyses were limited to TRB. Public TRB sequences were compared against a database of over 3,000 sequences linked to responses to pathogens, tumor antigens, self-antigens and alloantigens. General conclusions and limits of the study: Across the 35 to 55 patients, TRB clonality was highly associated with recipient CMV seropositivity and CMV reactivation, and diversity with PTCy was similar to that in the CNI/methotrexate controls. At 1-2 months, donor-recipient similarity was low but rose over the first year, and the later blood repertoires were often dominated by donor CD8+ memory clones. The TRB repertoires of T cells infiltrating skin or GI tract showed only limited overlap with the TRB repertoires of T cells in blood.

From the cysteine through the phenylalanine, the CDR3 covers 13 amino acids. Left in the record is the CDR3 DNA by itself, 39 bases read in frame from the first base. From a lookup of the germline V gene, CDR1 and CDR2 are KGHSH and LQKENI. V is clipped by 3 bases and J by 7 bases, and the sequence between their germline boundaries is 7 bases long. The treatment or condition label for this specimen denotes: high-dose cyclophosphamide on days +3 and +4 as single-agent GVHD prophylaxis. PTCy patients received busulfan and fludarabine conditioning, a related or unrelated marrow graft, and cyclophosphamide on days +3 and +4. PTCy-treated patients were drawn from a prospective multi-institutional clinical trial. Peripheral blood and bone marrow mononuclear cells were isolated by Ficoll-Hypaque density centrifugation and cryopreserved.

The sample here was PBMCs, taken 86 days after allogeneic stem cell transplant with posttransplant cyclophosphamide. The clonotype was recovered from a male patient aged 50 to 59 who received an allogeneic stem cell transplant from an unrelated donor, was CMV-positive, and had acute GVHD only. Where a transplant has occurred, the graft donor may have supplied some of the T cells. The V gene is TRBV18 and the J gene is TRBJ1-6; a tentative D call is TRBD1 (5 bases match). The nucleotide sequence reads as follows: TGTGCCAGCTCACCCGGGGGAAATTCACCCCTCCACTTT. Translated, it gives CASSPGGNSPLHF.